The rows below give T cell receptor beta chains drawn from one sample of a study of blood T cells in healthy people across ages. TCRdb re-called the 5' RACE reads through MiXCR, storing one row per CDR3 protein. The sample lists 1.5 million to 2 million distinct CDR3 sequences, about 28% occurring once. Input material: blood. These TCRs come from a woman aged 25 to 39 in good health. The CDR3 runs from the conserved cysteine through the conserved F or W. A D gene is named only where the DNA matches it firmly. Not every row has a clone size; where given, it reads once, few, many or a size class.

TRBD2 TRBJ2-5 few TRBV12-3/TRBV12-4 CASSHPGGASEEAQYF TGTGCCAGCAGCCACCCCGGGGGGGCAAGTGAAGAGGCCCAGTACTTC
. TRBJ1-5 few TRBV2 CTSSEWGADQPQHF TGTACCAGCAGTGAGTGGGGGGCGGATCAGCCCCAGCATTTT
TRBD2 TRBJ2-2 . TRBV20-1 CSARSREGFSGELFF TGCAGTGCTAGATCCCGGGAGGGATTTAGCGGGGAGCTGTTTTTT
TRBD1 TRBJ2-1 . TRBV11-2 CASSFPGTEYNEQFF TGTGCCAGCAGCTTCCCCGGGACAGAATACAATGAGCAGTTCTTC
TRBD2 TRBJ2-3 . TRBV12-3/TRBV12-4 CASRPGLARADTQYF TGTGCCAGCAGACCGGGACTAGCGAGGGCAGATACGCAGTATTTT
TRBD1 TRBJ2-1 . TRBV7-2 CANSYDRVDEQFF TGTGCCAACAGTTATGACAGGGTCGATGAGCAGTTCTTC
TRBD2 TRBJ2-1 few TRBV7-2 CASSPPGGRVEQFF TGTGCCAGCAGCCCTCCGGGCGGGAGGGTTGAGCAGTTCTTC
. TRBJ2-3 many TRBV20-1 CSASDYTTDTQYF TGCAGTGCTAGCGACTATACCACAGATACGCAGTATTTT
. TRBJ2-1 . TRBV7-9 CASTSPDEQFF TGTGCCAGCACTAGTCCGGATGAGCAGTTCTTC
. TRBJ2-4 few TRBV5-1 CASSTGDTAIQYF TGCGCCAGCAGCACGGGGGACACCGCGATTCAGTACTTC
. TRBJ2-3 . TRBV12-5 CASGLVRPDTQYF TGTGCTAGTGGTTTGGTTCGACCAGATACGCAGTATTTT
. TRBJ1-5 few TRBV25-1 CASSEREYQPQHF TGTGCCAGCAGTGAACGGGAATATCAGCCCCAGCATTTT
. TRBJ1-4 few TRBV6-1 CASSEIYRAGTTNEKLFF TGTGCCAGCAGTGAAATCTACCGAGCAGGGACGACTAATGAAAAACTGTTTTTT
. TRBJ2-7 few TRBV6-1 CASRPPGREQYF TGTGCCAGCAGACCCCCAGGGCGCGAGCAGTACTTC
. TRBJ1-1 . TRBV11-2 CASLGGRTEAFF TGTGCCAGCTTGGGGGGGAGGACTGAAGCTTTCTTT
. TRBJ1-6 few TRBV27 CASSYGQGSNSPLHF TGTGCCAGCAGTTATGGCCAGGGCTCTAATTCACCCCTCCACTTT
. TRBJ1-2 many TRBV4-3 CASSQDRGRAGYTF TGCGCCAGCAGCCAAGATCGGGGCAGAGCAGGCTACACCTTC
. TRBJ2-5 . TRBV28 CASSLPPGTTFSETQYF TGTGCCAGCAGTTTACCGCCCGGGACCACTTTCTCAGAGACCCAGTACTTC
TRBD1 TRBJ1-2 few TRBV7-9 CASSSEQGAVGGYTF TGTGCCAGCAGCTCAGAACAGGGGGCGGTCGGCGGCTACACCTTC
. TRBJ1-5 . TRBV12-3/TRBV12-4 CASSLEGGGPQHF TGTGCCAGCAGTTTGGAGGGGGGTGGGCCCCAGCATTTT
. TRBJ2-7 many TRBV6-1 CASSPTRLLDEQLRPFSYEQYF TGTGCCAGCAGTCCAACACGCCTACTCGACGAACAACTCCGTCCCTTCTCCTACGAGCAGTACTTC
. TRBJ2-3 . TRBV5-1 CASSSSTALASGDTQYF TGCGCCAGCAGCTCGTCAACCGCTCTAGCGTCAGGAGATACGCAGTATTTT
. TRBJ2-1 . TRBV12-3/TRBV12-4 CGSSFRDNPYNEQFF TGTGGCAGCAGTTTCAGGGACAATCCCTACAATGAGCAGTTCTTC
. TRBJ2-2 . TRBV20-1 CSASIPGLITGELFF TGCAGTGCTAGTATCCCAGGGTTGATCACCGGGGAGCTGTTTTTT
. TRBJ2-7 . TRBV7-2 CASSGDGGPYEQYF TGTGCCAGCAGCGGAGACGGGGGTCCCTACGAGCAGTACTTC
. TRBJ1-5 . TRBV5-5 CASTEDSPYGPQHF TGTGCCAGCACCGAGGACAGTCCGTACGGGCCCCAGCATTTT
TRBD1 TRBJ2-7 . TRBV20-1 CSARRDRATYEQYF TGCAGTGCTAGACGGGACAGGGCTACCTACGAGCAGTACTTC
TRBD1 TRBJ2-4 . TRBV10-3 CAISEEGAHRDEQYF TGTGCCATCAGTGAGGAGGGGGCGCATAGGGATGAGCAGTACTTC
TRBD2 TRBJ2-3 . TRBV12-3/TRBV12-4 CASSPSRLAGGTDTQYF TGTGCCAGCAGTCCGTCCAGACTAGCGGGAGGCACAGATACGCAGTATTTT
TRBD2 TRBJ2-5 . TRBV6-6 CASRSSSGRAETQYF TGTGCCAGCAGATCCTCGAGCGGGAGGGCAGAGACCCAGTACTTC
. TRBJ1-1 many TRBV6-5 CASRRRGSLEAFF TGTGCCAGCAGGCGCCGGGGATCGCTTGAAGCTTTCTTT
TRBD1 TRBJ2-1 many TRBV5-1 CASSSPGQGRGSWNEQFF TGCGCCAGCAGCTCACCTGGACAGGGGCGGGGTAGTTGGAATGAGCAGTTCTTC
. TRBJ2-5 . TRBV20-1 CSARPWNSSNEQYF TGCAGTGCTAGACCCTGGAATTCCAGCAATGAGCAGTACTTC
TRBD2 TRBJ2-7 . TRBV29-1 CSVETGGTYNEQYF TGCAGCGTTGAAACGGGAGGGACCTACAATGAGCAGTACTTC
TRBD2 TRBJ2-3 . TRBV7-3 CASSAGTSGYPDTQYF TGTGCCAGCAGCGCCGGGACTAGCGGGTACCCGGATACGCAGTATTTT
TRBD1 TRBJ1-1 . TRBV20-1 CSASLQGRVNTEAFF TGCAGTGCTTCCTTACAGGGGCGGGTGAACACTGAAGCTTTCTTT
. TRBJ2-6 few TRBV7-9 CAWRPRAGANVLTF TGTGCCTGGAGGCCCAGGGCTGGGGCCAACGTCCTGACTTTC
TRBD2 TRBJ2-7 . TRBV10-3 CAISEFAGEYEQYF TGTGCCATCAGTGAGTTTGCGGGGGAATACGAGCAGTACTTC
. TRBJ1-2 few TRBV18 CASSRGRWEGYTF TGTGCCAGCTCACGTGGGCGTTGGGAGGGCTACACCTTC
. TRBJ2-1 many TRBV20-1 CSARDHRAAYNEQFF TGCAGTGCTAGAGATCACCGGGCAGCATACAATGAGCAGTTCTTC
. TRBJ2-1 many TRBV3-1 CASSPSRDYNEQFF TGTGCCAGCAGCCCCTCACGGGACTACAATGAGCAGTTCTTC
. TRBJ1-5 few TRBV7-2 CASSLGKWGNQPQHF TGTGCCAGCAGCTTAGGGAAGTGGGGGAATCAGCCCCAGCATTTT
. TRBJ1-2 . TRBV28 CATSNYGYTF TGTGCCACATCCAACTATGGCTACACCTTC
. TRBJ2-7 many TRBV5-1 CASSDEAGVPYEQYF TGCGCCAGCAGCGACGAGGCGGGCGTCCCCTACGAGCAGTACTTC
. TRBJ2-3 . TRBV10-3 CAISPRGLGGDTQYF TGTGCCATCAGTCCCCGGGGCCTGGGAGGCGATACGCAGTATTTT
TRBD1 TRBJ2-1 . TRBV20-1 CSARVGTGGYNEQFF TGCAGTGCTAGAGTAGGGACAGGGGGCTACAATGAGCAGTTCTTC
TRBD2 TRBJ2-3 few TRBV4-3 CASSQSWGPSGRSPSTDTQYF TGCGCCAGCAGCCAATCGTGGGGTCCTAGCGGGAGGTCCCCTAGCACAGATACGCAGTATTTT
. TRBJ2-3 . TRBV20-1 CSARVGTTQYF TGCAGTGCTAGAGTTGGGACAACGCAGTATTTT
. TRBJ2-7 . TRBV6-2/TRBV6-3 CASSKTGTSYEQYF TGTGCCAGCAGTAAAACTGGGACATCCTACGAGCAGTACTTC
. TRBJ2-7 few TRBV2 CASSDAGISYEQYF TGTGCCAGCAGTGATGCAGGGATCTCCTACGAGCAGTACTTC
TRBD1 TRBJ2-3 . TRBV4-3 CASSQSGDRGQSDTQYF TGCGCCAGCAGCCAGTCTGGGGACAGGGGGCAGTCAGATACGCAGTATTTT
. TRBJ1-2 . TRBV11-2 CASSPRGDTYGYTF TGTGCCAGCAGCCCCCGGGGGGACACCTATGGCTACACCTTC
TRBD2 TRBJ2-5 few TRBV7-2 CASSPAEGREAQYF TGTGCCAGCAGCCCGGCGGAAGGGAGGGAGGCCCAGTACTTC